This T cell receptor beta chain is drawn from a study of Ad26.COV2.S vaccination and SARS-CoV-2 variants. Study-level information: Trial arm assignment for the donor was COV1001 Ad26.COV2.S.

CDR3 size: 16 residues. V lost 4 bases, J lost 2 bases, and 7 bases stayed unmatched. Germline CDR1 SGHRS, CDR2 YFSETQ. As for treatment: around 19 received Ad26.COV2.S at low or high dose, single or two shots; roughly five received placebo; per-sample allocation not given. Sampling took place 63 days after the first vaccine or placebo injection. Generated by immunoSEQ multiplex PCR, the TCRdb table keeps only in-frame clones and is missing some. Among hundreds of thousands of clones listed, about 89% were seen once. Sequences were derived from peripheral blood, sampled in a trial of Ad26.COV2.S vaccine versus placebo. This chain joins TRBV5-1 and TRBJ2-3, with TRBD1 matching 10 bases. The TCR sequence derives from a person aged 18-65 years who received the Ad26.COV2.S COVID-19 vaccine or a placebo. The CDR3: CASSVGQGRITDTQYF. The DNA for the CDR3 is TGCGCCAGCAGCGTGGGACAGGGGAGGATCACAGATACGCAGTATTTT. Complete variable domain (other parts from reference TRBV5-1 and TRBJ2-3): KAGVTQTPRYLIKTRGQQVTLSCSPISGHRSVSWYQQTPGQGLQFLFEYFSETQRNKGNFPGRFSGRQFSNSRSEMNVSTLELGDSALYLCASSVGQGRITDTQYFGPGTRLTVL.